This entry concerns a single TCR beta chain. What it recognizes is unknown. These data belong to a study of the immune and genomic landscape of osteosarcoma. Across the whole study: The cohort was enriched for poor-risk osteosarcoma. Localized disease at presentation in 70% to 85%; around 60% were male. Whole-study findings and limits: Productive clonality was low overall, averaging 0.09, maximum 0.3. Clonality was higher in immune-hot C3 than cold C1, yet still low.

The post-treatment osteosarcoma tumors were primary, local recurrence or metastasis specimens from poor-prognosis patients. Sequencing was performed with immunoSEQ multiplex PCR; in TCRdb, only in-frame clones are kept and a portion is missing. The sample lists about 4,600 clones, around two thirds occurring once. The germline V and J ends were trimmed by 2 bases and 1 base, with 8 bases remaining between them. CDR3 length: 14 residues. Germline V CDR1 and CDR2: MGHRA, YSYEKL. This clonotype originated in a human donor with osteosarcoma. The specimen sequenced was osteosarcoma tumor tissue from the femur. The V and J genes are TRBV4-1 and TRBJ2-5; D assignment may be TRBD1 or TRBD2 (5 bases each). CDR3 sequence reads: CASSQIGGQETQYF. CDR3 bases: TGCGCCAGCAGCCAAATTGGGGGCCAAGAGACCCAGTACTTC.